Listed below are T cell receptor beta chains from one sample, sequenced in a study of long-term antiretroviral therapy in people with HIV. Assay used: immunoSEQ multiplex PCR; TCRdb lists only in-frame clones, some missing. The table shows around 30,000 clones, with roughly 85% occurring only once. Sequencing used unsorted PBMCs, obtained roughly 3.5 years after starting antiretroviral therapy. These receptor sequences come from a man in his late teens or twenties with HIV. Each CDR3 is given with its conserved first and last residue. Each record gives: D gene, clone size, V gene, J gene, CDR3 protein, CDR3 DNA. A D gene is named only where the DNA matches it firmly. Clone size is given for some rows only: seen once, a few or many times, or a class if the clone is expanded.

D: -; size: -; V: TRBV9; J: TRBJ1-3; CDR3: CASSSLGNGNTIYF; DNA: TGTGCCAGCAGCTCTTTGGGAAATGGAAACACCATATATTTT
D: TRBD1; size: -; V: TRBV6-5; J: TRBJ1-4; CDR3: CASSLRDRGTKLFF; DNA: TGTGCCAGCAGTTTAAGGGACAGGGGCACAAAACTGTTTTTT
D: -; size: -; V: TRBV7-2; J: TRBJ2-3; CDR3: CASSLAGAGDTQYF; DNA: TGTGCCAGCAGCTTAGCTGGGGCCGGCGATACGCAGTATTTT
D: -; size: once; V: TRBV9; J: TRBJ1-1; CDR3: CASSVDGWWSEEAFF; DNA: TGTGCCAGCAGCGTAGACGGTTGGTGGAGCGAGGAAGCTTTCTTT
D: -; size: -; V: TRBV15; J: TRBJ2-7; CDR3: CATSNNKGYEQYF; DNA: TGTGCCACCAGCAACAATAAGGGCTACGAGCAGTACTTC
D: -; size: -; V: TRBV29-1; J: TRBJ2-3; CDR3: CSAASPGTLLTDTQYF; DNA: TGCAGCGCTGCCTCCCCCGGGACGTTATTAACAGATACGCAGTATTTT
D: -; size: -; V: TRBV27; J: TRBJ2-1; CDR3: CASSFHQGNEQFF; DNA: TGTGCCAGCAGTTTTCACCAGGGGAATGAGCAGTTCTTC
D: TRBD1; size: -; V: TRBV2; J: TRBJ2-7; CDR3: CASSSRDRGAYEQYF; DNA: TGTGCCAGCAGCTCCCGGGACAGGGGAGCATACGAGCAGTACTTC
D: -; size: once; V: TRBV18; J: TRBJ2-7; CDR3: CASSPRNSNPREQYF; DNA: TGTGCCAGCTCACCACGAAACAGCAACCCGCGTGAGCAGTACTTC
D: -; size: -; V: TRBV18; J: TRBJ2-7; CDR3: CASSPNFGSYEQYF; DNA: TGTGCCAGCTCTCCGAACTTTGGCTCCTACGAGCAGTACTTC
D: -; size: -; V: TRBV6-5; J: TRBJ1-1; CDR3: CASSPREGTEAFF; DNA: TGTGCCAGCAGCCCTAGGGAGGGCACTGAAGCTTTCTTT
D: -; size: -; V: TRBV5-1; J: TRBJ2-7; CDR3: CASSPGAYEQYF; DNA: TGCGCCAGCTCCCCCGGGGCCTACGAGCAGTACTTC
D: -; size: -; V: TRBV9; J: TRBJ2-7; CDR3: CASSVGALGRFHEQYF; DNA: TGTGCCAGCAGCGTAGGGGCTCTGGGCAGGTTCCACGAGCAGTACTTC
D: -; size: once; V: TRBV25-1; J: TRBJ1-4; CDR3: CASSEPIGQLDNEKLFF; DNA: TGTGCCAGCAGTGAACCTATAGGACAGCTTGATAATGAAAAACTGTTTTTT
D: -; size: -; V: TRBV6-4; J: TRBJ2-3; CDR3: CASSESVDSADTQYF; DNA: TGTGCCAGCAGTGAATCCGTTGACAGCGCAGATACGCAGTATTTT
D: TRBD1; size: -; V: TRBV27; J: TRBJ2-7; CDR3: CASSSWTGDYEQYF; DNA: TGTGCCAGCAGTTCGTGGACAGGGGACTACGAGCAGTACTTC
D: -; size: -; V: TRBV7-9; J: TRBJ2-1; CDR3: CASSQVDSSYNEQFF; DNA: TGTGCCAGCAGCCAAGTGGACAGCTCCTACAATGAGCAGTTCTTC
D: -; size: -; V: TRBV7-3; J: TRBJ1-1; CDR3: CASSLNAGEARNTEAFF; DNA: TGTGCCAGCAGCTTAAATGCCGGGGAAGCCAGGAACACTGAAGCTTTCTTT
D: -; size: -; V: TRBV7-8; J: TRBJ2-7; CDR3: CASRKPGQNYEQYF; DNA: TGTGCCAGCAGAAAGCCGGGACAAAACTACGAGCAGTACTTC
D: TRBD1; size: -; V: TRBV7-8; J: TRBJ2-7; CDR3: CASSLGPGQDRSYEQYF; DNA: TGTGCCAGCAGCTTAGGTCCGGGACAGGACCGATCCTACGAGCAGTACTTC
D: TRBD1; size: -; V: TRBV7-9; J: TRBJ2-7; CDR3: CASTGDSYEQYF; DNA: TGTGCCAGCACCGGGGACAGTTACGAGCAGTACTTC
D: -; size: -; V: TRBV7-2; J: TRBJ2-3; CDR3: CASSLGVGADTQYF; DNA: TGTGCCAGCAGCTTAGGGGTAGGGGCGGATACGCAGTATTTT
D: -; size: -; V: TRBV4-3; J: TRBJ1-5; CDR3: CASSQDGGYQPQHF; DNA: TGCGCCAGCAGCCAAGATGGGGGGTATCAGCCCCAGCATTTT
D: -; size: -; V: TRBV2; J: TRBJ2-7; CDR3: CAGEVLGMAGEQYF; DNA: TGTGCCGGGGAGGTCCTCGGCATGGCGGGCGAGCAGTACTTC